The 27 T cell receptor beta chains in this list originate from one sample, sequenced in a study of T-cell memory formation after mild COVID-19. Via MiXCR, TCRdb re-called the 5' RACE reads, giving one row per CDR3 protein. The sample yields roughly 250,000 distinct CDR3 sequences, roughly 15% seen once. Sequences were obtained from PBMCs or a T cell subset sorted from them (not recorded which). Every receptor here comes from a man between 18 and 35 years old who had mild COVID-19 (a few samples of this study predate the infection). Cell type and time point are not known.

V gene TRBV5-6 combines with J gene TRBJ1-4, with D unclear. Germline CDR1 is SGHDT and CDR2 is YYEEEE. The CDR3 has 14 residues. V was pared by 3 bases and J by 7 bases, with 13 bases between. The CDR3: CASSSAGWGEKLFF. For the CDR3, the DNA is TGTGCCAGCAGCTCGGCGGGGTGGGGTGAAAAACTGTTTTTT. Full variable domain (outside the CDR3, taken from reference TRBV5-6 and TRBJ1-4): DAGVTQSPTHLIKTRGQQVTLRCSPKSGHDTVSWYQQALGQGPQFIFQYYEEEERQRGNFPDRFSGHQFPNYSSELNVNALLLGDSALYLCASSSAGWGEKLFFGSGTQLSVL.

This clonotype was counted a few times. V is TRBV5-8 and J is TRBJ2-7; 7 bases are shared with TRBD1. CDR1 is SGHTS and CDR2 is YDEGEE in the germline V gene. The CDR3 is 12 amino acids. J gave up 6 bases and V 4 bases, and 4 bases lay outside the gene matches. The CDR3 coding sequence is TGTGCCAGCAGCCGACAGGGCCTCGAGCAGTACGTC. Protein product: CASSRQGLEQYV.

This clonotype was counted many times. The gene calls are TRBV7-8 and TRBJ2-5; no clear D. Trimming took off 3 bases at V and 2 bases at J, with 7 bases between the two ends. Germline V lookup: CDR1 SGHVS, CDR2 FQNEAQ. This CDR3 contains 13 residues. Here the CDR3 reads CASSLTYQETQYF. The CDR3 nucleotides are TGTGCCAGCAGCTTGACGTATCAAGAGACCCAGTACTTC.

This clonotype appeared a few times. This chain links TRBV30 with TRBJ1-2, with D perhaps matching TRBD1 (6 bases). Trimming removed 0 bases at V and 12 bases at J, with 17 bases between. Germline CDR1 and CDR2: GTSNPN and SVGIG (reference sequence). The CDR3 contains 13 residues. CDR3 residues: CAWSVQGTARDTF. In nucleotides, the CDR3 is TGTGCCTGGAGTGTGCAGGGGACCGCCAGGGACACCTTC.

Comment on this clonotype: This may stem from a read error, because a much larger clone lies one nucleotide away. The chain carries TRBV7-2 and TRBJ1-2; D is uncertain. Trimming stripped 5 bases from V and 8 bases from J, with 9 bases between. The CDR3 has 11 residues. The germline gives CDR1 SGHTA, CDR2 FQGNSA. The CDR3, as DNA: TGTGCCAGCAGCCCTGGTCACGGCTACACCTTC. This codes for CASSPGHGYTF. Together with reference TRBV7-2 and TRBJ1-2, the CDR3 gives the full variable domain: GAGVSQSPSNKVTEKGKDVELRCDPISGHTALYWYRQSLGQGLEFLIYFQGNSAPDKSGLPSDRFSAERTGGSVSTLTIQRTQQEDSAVYLCASSPGHGYTFGSGTRLTVV.

V and J are TRBV5-5 and TRBJ2-3; D is possibly TRBD2 (5 bases). The CDR3 consists of 14 residues. Trimming took 5 bases from V and 3 from J, leaving 13 bases between them. Germline lookup yields CDR1 SGHKS and CDR2 YYEKEE (reference sequence). The CDR3 region is CASRRVPGTDTQYF. The DNA of the CDR3 is TGTGCCAGCAGAAGAGTCCCGGGAACAGATACGCAGTATTTT.

This clonotype occurred once. V is TRBV4-3 and J is TRBJ1-3; D gene uncertain. The CDR3 consists of 15 residues. V was cut by 0 bases and J by 2 bases, with 8 bases left in between. Germline CDR1 and CDR2: LGHNA and YSLEER. The CDR3 DNA follows: TGCGCCAGCAGCCAAGAAGTGTCTGCTGGAAACACCATATATTTT. Amino acids: CASSQEVSAGNTIYF.

V is TRBV5-3 and J is TRBJ1-5; TRBD1 agrees at 7 bases. TRBV5-3 is reported as an ORF; its role is uncertain. This CDR3 has 19 residues. Losses at the gene ends were 6 bases for V and 0 bases for J; bases not matched to a gene: 18. This CDR3 reads CARIMGMTGRDNSNQPQHF. DNA of the CDR3: TGTGCCAGAATAATGGGTATGACAGGGAGGGATAATAGCAATCAGCCCCAGCATTTT.

This clonotype was counted only a few times. The genes are TRBV30 and TRBJ1-1; the D gene is possibly TRBD1 (6 bases). The CDR3 loop spans 14 amino acids. Germline lookup yields CDR1 GTSNPN and CDR2 SVGIG (reference sequence). Between the trimmed V and J ends, which lost 3 bases and 11 bases, there was a span of 22 bases. CDR3 region: CAWSLRGDRRWAFF. The CDR3 coding sequence is TGTGCCTGGAGCCTAAGGGGAGACAGGAGGTGGGCTTTCTTT.

This chain joins TRBV18 and TRBJ1-3; D possibly corresponds to TRBD1 (5 bases). This CDR3 has 16 amino acids. Trimming took off 6 bases at V and 0 bases at J, with 15 bases between the two ends. From germline, CDR1 is KGHSH and CDR2 LQKENI. The CDR3 is CASSARDAGSGNTIYF. The CDR3, as DNA: TGTGCCAGCTCCGCCCGGGACGCGGGCTCTGGAAACACCATATATTTT.

This clonotype was recorded a few times. The chain has TRBV11-2 and TRBJ1-2, with 8 bases identical to TRBD1. V dropped 6 bases and J dropped 4; count of bases not matched to a gene: 7. CDR3 length: 14 amino acids. Per germline, CDR1 SGHAT and CDR2 FQNNGV. CDR3 protein: CASSTRQGSYGYTF. CDR3 DNA: TGTGCCAGCAGTACTCGACAGGGGTCCTATGGCTACACCTTC.

This clonotype was counted a few times. The genes are TRBV5-5 and TRBJ2-1; 7 bases fit TRBD2. Germline assignment: CDR1 SGHKS and CDR2 YYEKEE (reference sequence). Trimming at V came to 7 bases and at J to 6 bases, leaving 10 bases not matched to a gene. This CDR3 is built from 14 residues. CDR3 nucleotide sequence: TGTGCCAGCTGTCCTTCGGGAGGAAGCAATGAGCAGTTCTTC. The encoded protein is CASCPSGGSNEQFF.

This clonotype turned up a few times. CDR3 nucleotides: TGTGCCAGCATCGATTCCCGGGACAGGGAGACTATAATGACCGAAGTAAGATCTGTTAACGAGCAGTACTTC. Amino acids: CASIDSRDRETIMTEVRSVNEQYF. The rearrangement links TRBV21-1 to TRBJ2-7; TRBD1 is the table's D call and was not checked against the DNA. TRBV21-1 is assigned pseudogene status. The CDR3 spans 24 residues.

The rearrangement joins TRBV5-6 to TRBJ1-2; tentative D call: TRBD1 (6 bases). V lost 1 base to trimming and J lost 8 bases, with 12 bases between them. There are 13 residues in the CDR3. Germline values: CDR1 SGHDT, CDR2 YYEEEE. The CDR3 nucleotides are TGTGCCAGCAGCTTGTCACCCAGGGGAGGCTACACCTTC. It translates to CASSLSPRGGYTF. Filled out from reference TRBV5-6 and TRBJ1-2, the complete variable domain reads DAGVTQSPTHLIKTRGQQVTLRCSPKSGHDTVSWYQQALGQGPQFIFQYYEEEERQRGNFPDRFSGHQFPNYSSELNVNALLLGDSALYLCASSLSPRGGYTFGSGTRLTVV.

The sample holds a few counts of this clonotype. This chain uses TRBV7-2 with TRBJ2-7; D call uncertain. CDR3 length equals 14 residues. Germline values: CDR1 SGHTA, CDR2 FQGNSA. V was pared by 5 bases and J by 6 bases, with 17 bases between. Here the CDR3 DNA reads TGTGCCAGCAGCACGGACGCACATACGTTCGAGCAGTACTTC. Translated, it gives CASSTDAHTFEQYF. The full variable domain, its missing parts supplied by reference TRBV7-2 and TRBJ2-7, is GAGVSQSPSNKVTEKGKDVELRCDPISGHTALYWYRQSLGQGLEFLIYFQGNSAPDKSGLPSDRFSAERTGGSVSTLTIQRTQQEDSAVYLCASSTDAHTFEQYFGPGTRLTVT.

This clonotype was observed a few times. The rearrangement links TRBV7-3 to TRBJ2-2; 11 bases fit TRBD2. V was clipped by 1 base and J by 6 bases; unmatched bases: 4. From germline, CDR1 is SGHTA and CDR2 FQGTGA. The CDR3 consists of 16 residues. Here the CDR3 DNA reads TGTGCCAGCAGCTTAATGACTAGCGGGGCTTCCGGGGAGCTGTTTTTT. Encoded protein: CASSLMTSGASGELFF.

This chain uses TRBV7-2 with TRBJ2-1; D could derive from TRBD1 or TRBD2 (5 bases each). The V and J ends lost 5 bases and 8 bases respectively, with 19 bases between them. The CDR3 totals 15 residues. Per the germline V gene, CDR1 is SGHTA and CDR2 is FQGNSA. This CDR3 reads CASSPVGVPGHEQFF. In DNA, the CDR3 is TGTGCCAGCAGCCCAGTGGGGGTCCCCGGGCATGAGCAGTTCTTC.

The CDR3 DNA reads TGTGCCAGCAGCCCAATGACTAGCGGGGGGCGAGATACGCAGTATTTT. This sequence encodes CASSPMTSGGRDTQYF. The gene calls are TRBV9 and TRBJ2-3, with 13 bases matching TRBD2. V shed 4 bases and J 5 bases; nucleotides not matched to a gene: 7. Germline V gene lookup returns CDR1 SGDLS and CDR2 YYNGEE. This CDR3 region has 16 residues.

Many counts were recorded for this clonotype. V is TRBV5-6 and J is TRBJ2-5, with a weak D call TRBD2 (5 bases). This CDR3 spans 14 amino acids. Trimming took 0 bases from V and 5 from J, leaving 11 bases between them. The germline CDR1 and CDR2 sequences are SGHDT and YYEEEE. CDR3 coding DNA: TGTGCCAGCAGCTTGGCCGGGGTCTCGGAGACCCAGTACTTC. Its protein product is CASSLAGVSETQYF. Drawing the rest from reference TRBV5-6 and TRBJ2-5, the complete variable domain is DAGVTQSPTHLIKTRGQQVTLRCSPKSGHDTVSWYQQALGQGPQFIFQYYEEEERQRGNFPDRFSGHQFPNYSSELNVNALLLGDSALYLCASSLAGVSETQYFGPGTRLLVL.

This chain uses TRBV20-1 with TRBJ2-1; no clear D gene. Germline CDR1 is DFQATT and CDR2 is SNEGSKA (reference sequence). The CDR3 length is 10 residues. V was clipped by 6 bases and J by 8 bases, with 8 bases between them. CDR3 sequence: CSAIIYEQFF. The CDR3 coding sequence is TGCAGTGCAATTATCTATGAGCAGTTCTTC.

This clonotype was seen only a few times. The chain is built from TRBV12-3 or TRBV12-4 and TRBJ2-1, with D uncertain. V was pared by 3 bases and J by 5 bases, with 17 bases between. The CDR3 loop spans 16 amino acids. CDR3: CASSFLGGASHNEQFF. The DNA for the CDR3 is TGTGCCAGCAGTTTTCTGGGCGGAGCTTCTCACAATGAGCAGTTCTTC.

There are a few counts of this clonotype. This chain uses TRBV4-3 with TRBJ1-6, with D uncertain. V was trimmed by 0 bases and J by 7 bases, leaving 4 bases between them. CDR3 length: 13 residues. Germline assignment: CDR1 LGHNA and CDR2 YSLEER. The CDR3: CASSQETNSPLHF. The CDR3, as DNA: TGCGCCAGCAGCCAAGAAACGAATTCACCCCTCCACTTT.

At least ten counts were recorded for this clonotype. CDR3 sequence (DNA): TGTGCCAGCAGTTCGGGGCAGCCATCCTATCAGCCCCAGCATTTT. Translation gives CASSSGQPSYQPQHF. This chain uses TRBV27 with TRBJ1-5; D possibly corresponds to TRBD1 (5 bases). Germline lookup yields CDR1 MNHEY and CDR2 SMNVEV (reference sequence). This CDR3 has 15 amino acids. Between the trimmed V and J ends, which lost 4 bases and 5 bases, there was a span of 15 bases.

Remarks on this clonotype: A much larger clone sits a single nucleotide away, making a read error possible. This rearrangement joins TRBV7-2 to TRBJ1-5; possibly TRBD1 for D (6 bases). Germline-derived CDR1 and CDR2 are SGHTA and FQGNSA. The CDR3 runs 15 residues. CDR3 sequence (DNA): TGTGCCAGCAGCTTAGGGTACAGGGAAAGTCAGACCCAGCATTTT. Amino acid sequence: CASSLGYRESQTQHF.

The gene calls are TRBV6-5 and TRBJ2-1, with TRBD1 matching 7 bases. Unmatched junction bases numbered 7, after V lost 6 bases and J lost 2 bases. The CDR3 has 15 residues. Germline V gene sequence: CDR1 MNHEY, CDR2 SVGAGI. CDR3 residues: CASSQSGQAYNEQFF. The CDR3 DNA sequence: TGTGCCAGCAGCCAATCCGGACAGGCCTACAATGAGCAGTTCTTC.

CDR3 DNA: TGTGCCAGCAGCTCCTTGGGAGGGAACACTGAAGCTTTCTTT. Its protein is CASSSLGGNTEAFF. The rearrangement joins TRBV5-4 to TRBJ1-1; D is unclear. The CDR3 is made up of 14 amino acids. The germline V gene encodes CDR1 SGHNT and CDR2 YYREEE (reference sequence). V shed 3 bases and J shed 1 base, with 10 bases lying between them.

This chain connects TRBV6-6 to TRBJ1-5; D not resolved. This CDR3 region has 14 residues. Germline V gene lookup returns CDR1 MNHNY and CDR2 SVGAGI (reference sequence). Trimming removed 6 bases from V and 9 bases from J, with 18 bases in between. The CDR3 sequence is CASSKSRDQAPQHF. In DNA form, the CDR3 reads TGTGCCAGCAGCAAATCACGGGATCAAGCGCCCCAGCATTTT.